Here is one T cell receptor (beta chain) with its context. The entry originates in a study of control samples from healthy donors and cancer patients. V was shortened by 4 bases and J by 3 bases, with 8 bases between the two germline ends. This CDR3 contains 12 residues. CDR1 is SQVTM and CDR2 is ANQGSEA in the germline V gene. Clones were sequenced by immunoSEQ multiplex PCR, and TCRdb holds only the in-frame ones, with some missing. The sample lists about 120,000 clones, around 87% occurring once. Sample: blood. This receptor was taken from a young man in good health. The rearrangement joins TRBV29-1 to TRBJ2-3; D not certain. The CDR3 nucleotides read TGCAGCGTTGGCTTAGCTACAGATACGCAGTATTTT. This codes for CSVGLATDTQYF.